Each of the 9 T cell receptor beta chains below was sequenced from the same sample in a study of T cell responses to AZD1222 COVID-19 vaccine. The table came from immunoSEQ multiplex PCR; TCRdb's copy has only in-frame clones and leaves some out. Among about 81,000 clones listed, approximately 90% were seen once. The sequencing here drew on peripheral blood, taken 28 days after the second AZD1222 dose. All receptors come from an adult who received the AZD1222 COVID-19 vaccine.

The CDR3 coding sequence is TGTGCCAGTACGCGCACCCGGGGAGGACAGGTAACCTACGAGCAGTACTTC. Translation: CASTRTRGGQVTYEQYF. The genes are TRBV28 and TRBJ2-7; D perhaps matches TRBD1 (7 bases). This CDR3 comprises 17 residues. V lost 9 bases and J 2 bases, leaving 26 bases between the germline ends. Germline CDR1 MDHEN, CDR2 SYDVKM.

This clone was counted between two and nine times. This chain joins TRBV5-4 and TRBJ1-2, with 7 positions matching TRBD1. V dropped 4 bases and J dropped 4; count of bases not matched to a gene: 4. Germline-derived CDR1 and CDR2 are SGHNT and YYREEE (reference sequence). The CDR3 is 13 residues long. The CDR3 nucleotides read TGTGCCAGCAGCCGACAGGGAGGCTATGGCTACACCTTC. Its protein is CASSRQGGYGYTF.

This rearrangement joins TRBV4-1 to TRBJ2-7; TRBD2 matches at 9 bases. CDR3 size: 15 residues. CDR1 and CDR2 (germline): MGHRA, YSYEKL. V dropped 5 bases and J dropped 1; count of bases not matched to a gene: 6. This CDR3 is CASSKLLAGSYEQYF. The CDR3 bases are TGCGCCAGCAGCAAACTTCTAGCGGGATCCTACGAGCAGTACTTC.

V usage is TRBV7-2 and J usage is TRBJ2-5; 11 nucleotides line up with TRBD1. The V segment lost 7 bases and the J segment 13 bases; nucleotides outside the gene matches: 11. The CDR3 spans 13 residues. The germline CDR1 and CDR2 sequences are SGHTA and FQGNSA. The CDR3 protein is CASKRTGGESMYF. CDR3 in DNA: TGTGCCAGCAAGCGGACAGGGGGCGAATCAATGTACTTC.

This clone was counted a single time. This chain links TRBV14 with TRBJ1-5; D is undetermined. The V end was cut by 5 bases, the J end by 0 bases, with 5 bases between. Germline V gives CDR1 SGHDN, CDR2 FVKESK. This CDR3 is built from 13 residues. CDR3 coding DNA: TGTGCCAGCAGCTCGTATAGCAATCAGCCCCAGCATTTT. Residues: CASSSYSNQPQHF.

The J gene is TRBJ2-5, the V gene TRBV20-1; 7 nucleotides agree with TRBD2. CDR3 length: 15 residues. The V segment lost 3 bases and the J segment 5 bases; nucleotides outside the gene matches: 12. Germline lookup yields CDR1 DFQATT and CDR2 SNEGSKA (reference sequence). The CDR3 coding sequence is TGCAGTGCTAGTAACCCTAGCGGCCCAGGGGAGACCCAGTACTTC. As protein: CSASNPSGPGETQYF.

The DNA for the CDR3 is TGTGCCAGCAGTTTAGACCTGAACACCGGGGAGCTGTTTTTT. As protein: CASSLDLNTGELFF. The chain recombines TRBV27 with TRBJ2-2; D unclear. V dropped 2 bases and J dropped 1 base, with 5 bases sitting between them. CDR1 is MNHEY, CDR2 SMNVEV, per germline (reference sequence). This CDR3 is built from 14 residues.

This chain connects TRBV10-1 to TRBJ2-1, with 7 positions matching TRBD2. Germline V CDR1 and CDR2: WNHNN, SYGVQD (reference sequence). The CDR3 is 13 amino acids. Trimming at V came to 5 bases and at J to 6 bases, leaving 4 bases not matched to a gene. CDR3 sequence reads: CASSSSGTNEQFF. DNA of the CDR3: TGCGCCAGCAGTTCTAGCGGAACCAATGAGCAGTTCTTC.

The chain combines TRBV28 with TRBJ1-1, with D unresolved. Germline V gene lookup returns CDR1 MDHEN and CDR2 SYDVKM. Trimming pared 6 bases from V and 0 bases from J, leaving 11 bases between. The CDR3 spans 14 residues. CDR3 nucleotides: TGTGCCAGCAGCACGATGACCATGAACACTGAAGCTTTCTTT. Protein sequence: CASSTMTMNTEAFF.